Listed here are 29 T cell receptor beta chains from one sample, sequenced in a study of shared clonotypes between healthy human individuals. The protocol was immunoSEQ multiplex PCR, while the TCRdb copy is restricted to in-frame clones and leaves out a portion. The table has 1.6 million or so clones, approximately 97% seen once. The sequenced material came from naive CD4+ T cells sorted from blood. Subset given: CD45RA+ positively selected. The source of these receptors is a man aged 25 to 45 in good health.

The V and J genes are TRBV28 and TRBJ2-5, with D hard to call. V was trimmed by 0 bases and J by 3 bases, leaving 5 bases between them. Per germline, CDR1 MDHEN and CDR2 SYDVKM. The CDR3 sequence is 13 residues long. CDR3: CASSLWEKETQYF. Written as DNA, the CDR3 is TGTGCCAGCAGTTTATGGGAGAAAGAGACCCAGTACTTC. The full variable domain, with the rest looked up from reference TRBV28 and TRBJ2-5, is DVKVTQSSRYLVKRTGEKVFLECVQDMDHENMFWYRQDPGLGLRLIYFSYDVKMKEKGDIPEGYSVSREKKERFSLILESASTNQTSMYLCASSLWEKETQYFGPGTRLLVL.

This sequence joins TRBV9 and TRBJ2-3; D call uncertain. Germline assignment: CDR1 SGDLS and CDR2 YYNGEE. V was shortened by 1 base and J by 1 base, with 19 bases between the two germline ends. The CDR3 consists of 18 residues. CDR3 nucleotide sequence: TGTGCCAGCAGCGTAAGCGTTCCGGCGGCTGGGCGCACAGATACGCAGTATTTT. This gives the protein CASSVSVPAAGRTDTQYF.

This clone was seen just once. The genes are TRBV9 and TRBJ2-2; possible D gene TRBD2, 5 bases. The CDR3 covers 16 residues. With 4 bases removed from V and 5 bases from J, the gap between germline ends came to 18 bases. Per germline, CDR1 SGDLS and CDR2 YYNGEE. As DNA, the CDR3 is TGTGCCAGCAGCCCCGGAGGAAAGTATGCAACCGGGGAGCTGTTTTTT. As protein: CASSPGGKYATGELFF. Supplemented by reference TRBV9 and TRBJ2-2, the full variable domain reads DSGVTQTPKHLITATGQRVTLRCSPRSGDLSVYWYQQSLDQGLQFLIQYYNGEERAKGNILERFSAQQFPDLHSELNLSSLELGDSALYFCASSPGGKYATGELFFGEGSRLTVL.

A single count supports this clone. This sequence joins TRBV7-9 and TRBJ2-1, with 10 bases lining up with TRBD2. Losses at the gene ends were 0 bases for V and 6 bases for J; bases not matched to a gene: 5. The CDR3 consists of 16 residues. Germline CDR1 and CDR2: SEHNR and FQNEAQ (reference sequence). CDR3: CASSLARGLATNEQFF. The DNA for the CDR3 is TGTGCCAGCAGCTTAGCGCGGGGACTAGCGACCAATGAGCAGTTCTTC. The variable domain in full, completed from reference TRBV7-9 and TRBJ2-1, reads DTGVSQNPRHKITKRGQNVTFRCDPISEHNRLYWYRQTLGQGPEFLTYFQNEAQLEKSRLLSDRFSAERPKGSFSTLEIQRTEQGDSAMYLCASSLARGLATNEQFFGPGTRLTVL.

The chain has TRBV18 and TRBJ2-2; 8 bases fit TRBD2. Germline loops: CDR1 KGHSH, CDR2 LQKENI. The V segment lost 6 bases and the J segment 5 bases; nucleotides outside the gene matches: 8. The CDR3 length is 15 residues. The chain's CDR3 is CASSQSGSQTGELFF. The CDR3 coding sequence is TGTGCCAGCTCCCAAAGCGGGAGTCAGACCGGGGAGCTGTTTTTT.

J is TRBJ2-2 and V is TRBV21-1; TRBD1 is taken as the D call from the table, unchecked against the DNA. TRBV21-1 is given as a pseudogene. This CDR3 is 14 amino acids long. CDR3 DNA sequence: TGTGCCAGCGCAGGGGCCGTCCTCACCGGGGAGCTGTTTTTT. This encodes CASAGAVLTGELFF.

The genes are TRBV5-1 and TRBJ2-5, with 9 positions matching TRBD2. CDR1 is SGHRS and CDR2 is YFSETQ in the germline V gene. CDR3 length equals 17 residues. Trimming at V came to 2 bases and at J to 5 bases, leaving 13 bases not matched to a gene. The chain's CDR3 is CASSFFAPSGIGETQYF. CDR3 DNA sequence: TGCGCCAGCAGCTTTTTTGCCCCTAGCGGGATCGGGGAGACCCAGTACTTC.

Worth noting for this clone: Other DNA sequences of this sample code for an identical CDR3. The rearrangement links TRBV5-1 to TRBJ2-1, with 12 bases identical to TRBD2. The germline CDR1 and CDR2 sequences are SGHRS and YFSETQ. The CDR3 is made up of 15 amino acids. V trimming: 4 bases; J trimming: 5 bases; junction bases outside the gene matches: 4. CDR3 bases: TGCGCCAGCAGCCCGGGACTAGCGGGCCACAATGAGCAGTTCTTC. This sequence encodes CASSPGLAGHNEQFF.

This CDR3 is CASSVRTAACGQPQHF. CDR3 coding DNA: TGTGCCAGCAGTGTTCGGACAGCCGCTTGCGGTCAGCCCCAGCATTTT. J is TRBJ1-5 and V is TRBV25-1; maybe TRBD1 (6 bases). Germline-derived CDR1 and CDR2 are MGHDK and SYGVNS. V was pared by 4 bases and J by 6 bases, with 19 bases between. The CDR3 covers 16 residues.

Written as DNA, the CDR3 is TGTGCCATGGCAGGGTTAGGGGGCTACACCTTC. Translated: CAMAGLGGYTF. The chain is built from TRBV10-3 and TRBJ1-2, with D possibly being TRBD1 (5 bases). Germline values: CDR1 ENHRY, CDR2 SYGVKD. The germline V and J ends were trimmed by 9 bases and 8 bases, with 13 bases remaining between them. The CDR3 is 11 residues long.

This chain links TRBV19 with TRBJ2-1; D is unclear. This CDR3 has 13 residues. V lost 9 bases and J 6 bases, leaving 15 bases between the germline ends. CDR1 and CDR2 (germline): LNHDA, SQIVND (reference sequence). The CDR3 loop reads CASQSRYFNEQFF. In DNA form, the CDR3 reads TGTGCCAGCCAGAGTAGGTATTTCAATGAGCAGTTCTTC.

The V gene is TRBV10-1, the J gene TRBJ2-1; 8 bases are a match to TRBD2. The CDR3 extends over 17 amino acids. Losses at the gene ends were 4 bases for V and 3 bases for J; bases not matched to a gene: 11. The V gene's germline CDR1 is WNHNN and CDR2 SYGVQD (reference sequence). The CDR3 sequence is CASSVGRLAGLYNEQFF. The CDR3 bases are TGCGCCAGCAGTGTTGGGAGGTTAGCGGGACTCTACAATGAGCAGTTCTTC.

The rearrangement joins TRBV11-2 to TRBJ1-1; 8 bases map to TRBD1. Germline CDR1 SGHAT, CDR2 FQNNGV. After removal of 4 bases from V and 4 bases from J, the junction contained 14 bases not matched to a gene. This CDR3 is built from 17 residues. CDR3 in DNA: TGTGCCAGCAGCTCCATAGCTGGACAGGGTCCAACCACTGAAGCTTTCTTT. It codes for CASSSIAGQGPTTEAFF. Together with reference TRBV11-2 and TRBJ1-1, the CDR3 gives the full variable domain: EAGVAQSPRYKIIEKRQSVAFWCNPISGHATLYWYQQILGQGPKLLIQFQNNGVVDDSQLPKDRFSAERLKGVDSTLKIQPAKLEDSAVYLCASSSIAGQGPTTEAFFGQGTRLTVV.

The V call is TRBV11-2, the J call TRBJ2-3; tentative D call: TRBD2 (6 bases). The germline V and J ends were trimmed by 3 bases and 5 bases, with 12 bases remaining between them. The CDR3 loop spans 14 amino acids. Germline V gene data show CDR1 as SGHAT and CDR2 as FQNNGV. In nucleotides, the CDR3 is TGTGCCAGCAGCTTGCTAGCGTTGTTAGATACGCAGTATTTT. Its protein product is CASSLLALLDTQYF. The entire variable domain, with the rest obtained from reference TRBV11-2 and TRBJ2-3, is as follows: EAGVAQSPRYKIIEKRQSVAFWCNPISGHATLYWYQQILGQGPKLLIQFQNNGVVDDSQLPKDRFSAERLKGVDSTLKIQPAKLEDSAVYLCASSLLALLDTQYFGPGTRLTVL.

The chain joins TRBV5-1 to TRBJ2-4; 7 bases align to TRBD1. J lost 1 base, V lost 7 bases, and 8 bases had no gene match. CDR1 SGHRS and CDR2 YFSETQ come from the germline V gene. The CDR3 is 15 amino acids. This chain's CDR3 is CASAIPTGAKNIQYF. CDR3 bases: TGCGCCAGCGCTATACCGACAGGGGCCAAAAACATTCAGTACTTC.

The chain joins TRBV7-2 to TRBJ2-7, with TRBD2 identical over 11 bases. Germline values: CDR1 SGHTA, CDR2 FQGNSA. The trim removed 5 bases at V and 5 bases at J, leaving 14 bases unmatched. The CDR3 is 17 residues long. The CDR3 coding sequence is TGTGCCAGCAGCCCAGAGGGTAGCGGGAGGGCCGTCGACGAGCAGTACTTC. Protein: CASSPEGSGRAVDEQYF.

The chain links TRBV25-1 to TRBJ2-1, with a tentative D call TRBD1 (6 bases). V lost 3 bases to trimming and J lost 4 bases, with 16 bases between them. The germline CDR1 and CDR2 sequences are MGHDK and SYGVNS. The length of the CDR3 is 16 residues. The CDR3 DNA follows: TGTGCCAGCAGTGATCTCAAAGGGGGTCTTTACAATGAGCAGTTCTTC. It specifies CASSDLKGGLYNEQFF.

The chain combines TRBV7-8 with TRBJ2-3; weak D call: TRBD1 (5 bases). V lost 5 bases and J lost 5, with 14 bases in between. Germline assignment: CDR1 SGHVS and CDR2 FQNEAQ. The CDR3 covers 14 residues. CDR3 sequence (DNA): TGTGCCAGCAGCGCGAGCCCCCAGGGAGATACGCAGTATTTT. Its translation: CASSASPQGDTQYF.

The V and J genes are TRBV7-2 and TRBJ1-1; D might be TRBD1 (5 bases). With 5 bases removed from V and 4 bases from J, the gap between germline ends came to 14 bases. The CDR3 sequence is 14 residues long. Germline lookup yields CDR1 SGHTA and CDR2 FQGNSA. The CDR3 spells CASSTKGYGTEAFF. CDR3 nucleotides: TGTGCCAGCAGCACTAAGGGGTATGGCACTGAAGCTTTCTTT.

The V call is TRBV15, the J call TRBJ2-3; TRBD2 matches 11 bases. V lost 1 base to trimming and J lost 6 bases; unmatched junction nucleotides: 9. This CDR3 contains 17 residues. Germline CDR1 is LNHNV and CDR2 is YYDKDF (reference sequence). CDR3: CATSRVLAGATPDTQYF. CDR3 DNA sequence: TGTGCCACCAGCAGAGTACTAGCGGGAGCCACCCCGGATACGCAGTATTTT.

The chain recombines TRBV29-1 with TRBJ1-1; no firm D call. Germline V gives CDR1 SQVTM, CDR2 ANQGSEA. The CDR3 has 15 residues. Between the trimmed V and J ends, which lost 7 bases and 10 bases, there was a span of 28 bases. DNA of the CDR3: TGCAGCGCTACCCCTAGTTCCCGGGGAGGTTTTAGAGCTTTCTTT. Its translation: CSATPSSRGGFRAFF.

The genes are TRBV28 and TRBJ2-1; tentative D call: TRBD2 (5 bases). Trimming shortened V by 2 bases and J by 4 bases, and 12 bases separated the two germline ends. There are 15 residues in the CDR3. Germline V CDR1 and CDR2: MDHEN, SYDVKM. CDR3 nucleotides: TGTGCCAGCAGTTTAGGGCTCCGAGGGTACAATGAGCAGTTCTTC. Amino acids: CASSLGLRGYNEQFF.

The rearrangement uses TRBV6-5 and TRBJ1-1; D is possibly TRBD1 (6 bases). The CDR3 extends over 13 amino acids. The germline V gene has CDR1 MNHEY and CDR2 SVGAGI. The V and J ends lost 8 bases and 4 bases respectively, with 14 bases between them. The CDR3 coding sequence is TGTGCCAGCGGAAGACAGGATTTCACTGAAGCTTTCTTT. Translation gives CASGRQDFTEAFF.

The V gene is TRBV28, the J gene TRBJ2-3; tentatively, D is TRBD1 or TRBD2 (5 bases each). This CDR3 spans 15 amino acids. Germline CDR1 is MDHEN and CDR2 is SYDVKM. Between the trimmed V and J ends, which lost 6 bases and 2 bases, there was a span of 15 bases. The CDR3 protein is CASSTGTLNTDTQYF. The CDR3 DNA reads as TGTGCCAGCAGCACCGGGACGCTAAACACAGATACGCAGTATTTT.

The rearrangement links TRBV6-1 to TRBJ2-2; no clear D gene. In germline, CDR1 is MNHNS, CDR2 SASEGT. Trimming cost V 6 bases and J 6 bases, with 11 bases left between them. This CDR3 comprises 13 residues. Written as DNA, the CDR3 is TGTGCCAGCAGCGAAACTCGTCCCGGGGAGCTGTTTTTT. This gives the protein CASSETRPGELFF.

This chain connects TRBV5-6 to TRBJ2-7, with a tentative D call TRBD1 (6 bases). The V and J ends lost 0 bases and 0 bases respectively, with 10 bases between them. CDR3 length equals 15 residues. The V gene's germline CDR1 is SGHDT and CDR2 YYEEEE. The CDR3 spells CASSLEGHSSYEQYF. The CDR3 region has the DNA TGTGCCAGCAGCTTGGAGGGACACAGCTCCTACGAGCAGTACTTC.

For this clone: Other DNA sequences from this sample encode an identical CDR3 as well. This rearrangement joins TRBV28 to TRBJ1-5; TRBD1 agrees at 9 bases. Germline V gene data show CDR1 as MDHEN and CDR2 as SYDVKM. The length of the CDR3 is 14 residues. The J segment lost 4 bases and the V segment lost 4 bases, leaving 2 bases of the junction unmatched. The CDR3 DNA reads TGTGCCAGCAGTTCTGGACAGGGGAATCAGCCCCAGCATTTT. Its protein product is CASSSGQGNQPQHF.

This chain's CDR3 is CASSVEAGLDEQFF. CDR3 nucleotides: TGTGCCAGCAGCGTTGAAGCGGGGTTGGATGAGCAGTTCTTC. This chain uses TRBV6-4 with TRBJ2-1; 7 bases match TRBD2. With V trimmed by 6 bases and J by 8 bases, 10 bases remained unmatched. Looked up from germline, CDR1 is MRHNA and CDR2 is SNTAGT. The CDR3 loop spans 14 amino acids.

V usage is TRBV6-1 and J usage is TRBJ2-7; possibly TRBD1 for D (6 bases). The CDR3 spans 14 residues. Germline CDR1 reads MNHNS; CDR2 reads SASEGT. The V and J ends lost 6 bases and 3 bases respectively, with 15 bases between them. This chain's CDR3 is CASSHTGQGYEQYF. CDR3 bases: TGTGCCAGCAGCCATACAGGGCAGGGCTACGAGCAGTACTTC.